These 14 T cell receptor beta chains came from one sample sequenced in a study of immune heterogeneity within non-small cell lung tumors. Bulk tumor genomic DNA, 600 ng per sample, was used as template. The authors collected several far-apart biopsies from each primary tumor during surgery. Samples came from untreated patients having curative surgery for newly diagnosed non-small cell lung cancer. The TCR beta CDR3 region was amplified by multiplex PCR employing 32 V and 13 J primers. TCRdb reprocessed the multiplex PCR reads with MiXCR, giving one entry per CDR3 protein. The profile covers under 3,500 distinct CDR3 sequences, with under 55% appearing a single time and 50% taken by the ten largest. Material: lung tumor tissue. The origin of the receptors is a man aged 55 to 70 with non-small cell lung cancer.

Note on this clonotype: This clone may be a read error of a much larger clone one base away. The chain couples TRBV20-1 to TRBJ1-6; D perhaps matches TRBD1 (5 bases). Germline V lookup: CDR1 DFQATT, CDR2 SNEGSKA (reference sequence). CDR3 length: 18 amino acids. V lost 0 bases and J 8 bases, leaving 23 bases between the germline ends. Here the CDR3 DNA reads TGCAGTGCTAGAGAAGGTCTCTTCCGGGGACTTAGTGATTCACCCCTCCACTTT. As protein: CSAREGLFRGLSDSPLHF.

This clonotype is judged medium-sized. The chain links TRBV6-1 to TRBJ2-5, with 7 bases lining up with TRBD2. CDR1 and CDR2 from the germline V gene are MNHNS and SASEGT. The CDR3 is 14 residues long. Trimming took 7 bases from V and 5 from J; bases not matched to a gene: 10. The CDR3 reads CASTRAGQRETQYF. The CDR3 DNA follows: TGTGCCAGCACTCGAGCGGGGCAGAGGGAGACCCAGTACTTC.

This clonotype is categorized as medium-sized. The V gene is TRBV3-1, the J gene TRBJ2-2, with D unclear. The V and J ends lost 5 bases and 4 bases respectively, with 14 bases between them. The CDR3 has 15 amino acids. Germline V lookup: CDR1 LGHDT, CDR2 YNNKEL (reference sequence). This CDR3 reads CASSYGSHSTGELFF. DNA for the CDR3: TGTGCCAGCAGCTACGGCAGCCATTCCACCGGGGAGCTGTTTTTT.

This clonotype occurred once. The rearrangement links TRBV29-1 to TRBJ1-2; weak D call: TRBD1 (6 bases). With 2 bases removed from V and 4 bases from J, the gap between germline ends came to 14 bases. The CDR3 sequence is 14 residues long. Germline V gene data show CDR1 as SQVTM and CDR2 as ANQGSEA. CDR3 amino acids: CSVEQGPLGYGYTF. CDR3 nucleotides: TGCAGCGTTGAACAGGGGCCTCTAGGCTATGGCTACACCTTC.

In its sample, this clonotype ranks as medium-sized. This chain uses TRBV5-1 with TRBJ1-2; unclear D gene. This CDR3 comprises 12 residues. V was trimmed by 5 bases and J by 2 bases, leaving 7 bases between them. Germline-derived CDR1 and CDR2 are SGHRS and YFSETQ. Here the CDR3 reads CASSELNYGYTF. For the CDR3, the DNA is TGCGCCAGCAGTGAACTGAACTATGGCTACACCTTC.

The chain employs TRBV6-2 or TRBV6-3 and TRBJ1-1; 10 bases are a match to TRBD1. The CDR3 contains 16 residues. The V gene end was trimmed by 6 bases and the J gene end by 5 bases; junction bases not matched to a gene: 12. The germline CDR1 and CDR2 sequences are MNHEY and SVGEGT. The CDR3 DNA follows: TGTGCCAGCAGCCCCCTGACAGGGGGCGTAGGGACTGAAGCTTTCTTT. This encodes CASSPLTGGVGTEAFF.

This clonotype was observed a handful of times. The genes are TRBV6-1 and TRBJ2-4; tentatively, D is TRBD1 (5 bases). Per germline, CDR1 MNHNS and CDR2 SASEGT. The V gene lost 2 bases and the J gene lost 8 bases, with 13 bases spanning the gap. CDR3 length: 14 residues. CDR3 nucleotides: TGTGCCAGCAGTGAAAGGGTAGGGGTGGACATTCAGTACTTC. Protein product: CASSERVGVDIQYF.

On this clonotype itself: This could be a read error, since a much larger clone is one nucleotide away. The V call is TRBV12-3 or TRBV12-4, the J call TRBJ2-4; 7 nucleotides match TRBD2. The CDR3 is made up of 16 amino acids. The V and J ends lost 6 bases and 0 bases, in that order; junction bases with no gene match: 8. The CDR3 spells CASRPSGRLAKNIQYF. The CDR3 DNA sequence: TGTGCCAGCAGACCTAGCGGAAGACTAGCCAAAAACATTCAGTACTTC.

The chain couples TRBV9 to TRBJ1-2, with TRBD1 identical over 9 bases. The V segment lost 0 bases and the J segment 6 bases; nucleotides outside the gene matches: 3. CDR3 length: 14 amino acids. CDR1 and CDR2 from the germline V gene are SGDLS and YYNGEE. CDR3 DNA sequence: TGTGCCAGCAGCGTAGGGGGACAGGGTGATGGCTACACCTTC. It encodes CASSVGGQGDGYTF.

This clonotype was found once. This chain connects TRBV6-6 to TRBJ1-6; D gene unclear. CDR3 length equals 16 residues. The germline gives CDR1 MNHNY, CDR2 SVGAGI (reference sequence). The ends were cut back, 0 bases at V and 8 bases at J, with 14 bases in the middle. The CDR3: CASSYSTLGNDSPLHF. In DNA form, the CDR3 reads TGTGCCAGCAGTTACTCGACTTTGGGAAACGATTCACCCCTCCACTTT.

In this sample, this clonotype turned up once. The DNA for the CDR3 is TGTGCCAGCAGCTACTATCTGGTCTCCTACCAGGAGCAGTTCTTC. It yields the protein CASSYYLVSYQEQFF. The chain has TRBV14 and TRBJ2-1; D not resolved. Germline V CDR1 and CDR2: SGHDN, FVKESK. The CDR3 consists of 15 residues. V was cut by 5 bases and J by 10 bases, with 21 bases left in between.

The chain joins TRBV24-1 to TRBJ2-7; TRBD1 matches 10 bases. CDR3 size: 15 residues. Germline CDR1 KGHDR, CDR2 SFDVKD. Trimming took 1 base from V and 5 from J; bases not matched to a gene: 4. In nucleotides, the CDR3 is TGTGCCACCAGTGATTTCCGGACAGGGGGAAACGAGCAGTACTTC. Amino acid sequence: CATSDFRTGGNEQYF.

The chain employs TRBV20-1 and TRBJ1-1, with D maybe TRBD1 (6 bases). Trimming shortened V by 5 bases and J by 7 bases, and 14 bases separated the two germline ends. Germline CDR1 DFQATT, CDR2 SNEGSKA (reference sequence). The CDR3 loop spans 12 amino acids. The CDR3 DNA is TGCAGTGCTCTGGGGGGGGCAAGTGAAGCTTTCTTT. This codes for CSALGGASEAFF.

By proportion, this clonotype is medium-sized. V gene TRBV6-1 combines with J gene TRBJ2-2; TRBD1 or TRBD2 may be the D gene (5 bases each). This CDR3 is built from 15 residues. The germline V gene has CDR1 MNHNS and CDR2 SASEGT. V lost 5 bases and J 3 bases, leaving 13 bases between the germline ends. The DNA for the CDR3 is TGTGCCAGCAGTACTAATGGGGGAGACACCGGGGAGCTGTTTTTT. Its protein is CASSTNGGDTGELFF.